These 9 T cell receptor beta chains were sequenced from one sample in a study of blood T cell repertoires in COVID-19. Sequenced by immunoSEQ multiplex PCR; TCRdb stores in-frame clones only, minus some. The table includes 200,000 to 250,000 clones, about four fifths detected once. The sample was PBMCs or T cells enriched from blood (not recorded which). All receptors derive from a woman aged 45-65 years who had been exposed to COVID-19.

This chain connects TRBV28 to TRBJ1-1; no clear D. Germline V lookup: CDR1 MDHEN, CDR2 SYDVKM. Trimming cost V 8 bases and J 5 bases, with 9 bases left between them. The length of the CDR3 is 11 residues. In DNA, the CDR3 is TGTGCCAGCCTCTCCGGTACTGAAGCTTTCTTT. It codes for CASLSGTEAFF.

This clone has just one count. The CDR3 DNA reads as TGTGCCCTCGCGGCAGTAGATTCACCCCTCCACTTT. Encoded protein: CALAAVDSPLHF. The chain links TRBV2 to TRBJ1-6, with D uncertain. This CDR3 region has 12 residues. Germline V gene data show CDR1 as SNHLY and CDR2 as FYNNEI. V was clipped by 11 bases and J by 8 bases, with 13 bases between them.

The rearrangement links TRBV6-5 to TRBJ1-1, with D possibly being TRBD1 (5 bases). CDR1 is MNHEY, CDR2 SVGAGI, per germline. V was shortened by 2 bases and J by 0 bases, with 10 bases between the two germline ends. The CDR3 runs to 15 residues. CDR3 loop: CASSYGSGLNTEAFF. The CDR3 DNA reads TGTGCCAGCAGTTACGGGTCAGGGTTGAACACTGAAGCTTTCTTT.

This chain uses TRBV11-3 with TRBJ2-2, with D tentatively TRBD2 (6 bases). Germline CDR1 is SGHNT and CDR2 is YENEEA. V was pared by 3 bases and J by 5 bases, with 19 bases between. The CDR3 runs 17 residues. CDR3 nucleotides: TGTGCCAGCAGCTTCGGGAGAACCCAACCAAAGACCGGGGAGCTGTTTTTT. It translates to CASSFGRTQPKTGELFF.

A remark on this clone: Its ends do not fully match the called genes, so a read error is possible. This rearrangement joins TRBV7-2 to TRBJ2-7; TRBD2 aligns across 7 bases. Germline CDR1 SGHTA, CDR2 FQGNSA. The CDR3 contains 14 residues. Here the CDR3 DNA reads TGTGCCAGCAGCCGGACTAGTGTCTCCTCCGAGCAGTACTTC. Translating it yields CASSRTSVSSEQYF.

The chain uses TRBV18 and TRBJ2-1; weak D call: TRBD1 (6 bases). The germline CDR1 and CDR2 sequences are KGHSH and LQKENI. CDR3 length: 16 residues. V was shortened by 3 bases and J by 7 bases, with 19 bases between the two germline ends. The CDR3 coding sequence is TGTGCCAGCTCACCGTTTGGCAGGGGAATCGGAAATGAGCAGTTCTTC. As protein: CASSPFGRGIGNEQFF.

This chain's CDR3 is CATGTSFLETQYF. The DNA of the CDR3 is TGTGCCACCGGGACTAGTTTCTTAGAGACCCAGTACTTC. The chain recombines TRBV19 with TRBJ2-5; 8 bases agree with TRBD2. Trimming at V came to 10 bases and at J to 4 bases, leaving 8 bases not matched to a gene. The germline CDR1 and CDR2 sequences are LNHDA and SQIVND (reference sequence). The CDR3 contains 13 residues.

The chain uses TRBV18 and TRBJ2-7; possible D gene TRBD1, 5 bases. The V end was cut by 4 bases, the J end by 4 bases, with 14 bases between. Per the germline V gene, CDR1 is KGHSH and CDR2 is LQKENI. The CDR3 is 14 residues long. The CDR3 spells CASSLFAREYEQYF. The CDR3, as DNA: TGTGCCAGCTCACTCTTTGCCAGGGAATACGAGCAGTACTTC.

The V gene is TRBV3-1 (or the pseudogene TRBV3-2), the J gene TRBJ1-1, with a tentative D call TRBD1 (6 bases). CDR3 length: 15 residues. V was cut by 4 bases and J by 1 base, with 13 bases left in between. CDR1 and CDR2 from the germline V gene are LGHDT and YNNKEL (reference sequence). The CDR3 protein is CASSPATGPNTEAFF. Here the CDR3 DNA reads TGTGCCAGCAGCCCGGCGACAGGCCCGAACACTGAAGCTTTCTTT.